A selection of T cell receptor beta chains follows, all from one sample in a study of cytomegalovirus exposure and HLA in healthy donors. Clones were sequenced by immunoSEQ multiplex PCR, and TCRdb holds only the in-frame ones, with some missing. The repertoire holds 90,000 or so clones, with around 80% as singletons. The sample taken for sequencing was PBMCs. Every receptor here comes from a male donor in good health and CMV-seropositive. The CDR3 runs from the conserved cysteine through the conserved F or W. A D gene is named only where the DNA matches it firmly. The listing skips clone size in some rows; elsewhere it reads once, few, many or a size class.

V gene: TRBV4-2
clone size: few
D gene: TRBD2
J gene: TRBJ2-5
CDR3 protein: CASSQRLAGPQETQYF
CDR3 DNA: TGTGCCAGCAGCCAGAGACTAGCGGGGCCGCAAGAGACCCAGTACTTC

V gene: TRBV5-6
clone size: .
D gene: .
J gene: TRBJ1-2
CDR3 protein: CASSARGIINYGYTF
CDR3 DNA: TGTGCCAGCAGCGCGCGGGGGATAATTAACTATGGCTACACCTTC

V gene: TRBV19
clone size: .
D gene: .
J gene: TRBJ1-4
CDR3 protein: CASSIGGKKLFF
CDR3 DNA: TGTGCCAGTAGTATTGGGGGCAAAAAACTGTTTTTT

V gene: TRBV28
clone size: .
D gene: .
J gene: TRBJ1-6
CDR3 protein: CASSTPGQSNHF
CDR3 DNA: TGTGCCAGCAGTACACCTGGACAGTCCAACCACTTT

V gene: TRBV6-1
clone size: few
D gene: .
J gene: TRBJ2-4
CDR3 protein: CASDREAGGNIQYF
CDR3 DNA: TGTGCCAGCGATAGGGAGGCAGGGGGGAACATTCAGTACTTC

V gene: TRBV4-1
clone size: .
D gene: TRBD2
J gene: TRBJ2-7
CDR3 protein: CASSLSSGRGPYEQYF
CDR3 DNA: TGCGCCAGCAGCCTTTCTAGCGGGAGGGGTCCCTACGAGCAGTACTTC

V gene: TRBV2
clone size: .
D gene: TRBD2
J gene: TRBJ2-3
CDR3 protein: CARKGGGRTDTQYF
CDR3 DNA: TGTGCCAGGAAGGGCGGGGGGCGCACAGATACGCAGTATTTT

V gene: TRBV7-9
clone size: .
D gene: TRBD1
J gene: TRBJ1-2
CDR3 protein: CASSFWLRGQDYGYTF
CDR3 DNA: TGTGCCAGCAGCTTCTGGTTGCGGGGACAGGACTATGGCTACACCTTC

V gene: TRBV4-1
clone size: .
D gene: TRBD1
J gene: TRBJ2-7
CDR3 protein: CASSQDERDRGRIQYF
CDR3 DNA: TGCGCCAGCAGCCAAGATGAGAGAGACAGGGGCCGAATTCAGTACTTC

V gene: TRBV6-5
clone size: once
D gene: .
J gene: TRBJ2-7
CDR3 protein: CASRDARTGRHEQYF
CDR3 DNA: TGTGCCAGCAGAGATGCCCGTACAGGGAGACACGAGCAGTACTTC